This T cell receptor beta chain appears in the sequencing data of a study of blood T cell repertoires in COVID-19 (dated by TCRdb to between 2020 and 2021). Concerning the study at large: Samples covering the acute and convalescent phases of COVID-19 were provided by collaborators in the United States, Italy and Spain. The prospective study material was composed of cDNA or gDNA derived from T cells, B-cell-depleted T cells, or PBMCs. Subjects who had been exposed to COVID-19, were actively infected with it, or had recovered from it provided the deeply sampled blood TCRbeta repertoires that made up the dataset. A freely available public database, intended as a resource for researchers studying the immune response to SARS-CoV-2, is where the repertoires were released. Samples came from the ongoing ImmuneRACE study (first 160 participants) plus 1,254 subjects from 6 global collaborators. The sample metadata nearly always contained a de-identified subject ID, COVID-19 status, age in years and sex. HLA class I and class II types, where available, came from metadata supplied by the sample provider rather than from assay-based typing. General findings and caveats noted by the study authors: Clinical and demographic metadata were provided uncurated, with the amount varying by source and participant.

TCRbeta CDR3 regions were amplified from genomic DNA using the immunoSEQ Assay, a bias-controlled multiplex PCR. Processing in the source paper ran as follows. The number of nucleated cells in each sample was estimated from the amplification of reference gene primers within the assay. To quantify the absolute abundance of each unique TCRbeta CDR3 rearrangement, sequence reads were collapsed and filtered. For each sample, productive Simpson clonality was calculated as the square root of Simpson's diversity index across productive rearrangements. TCRdb retrieved this table from immuneACCESS and kept in-frame rearrangements only. Not all clones are present; in checked studies, unresolved V genes account for under half, and no reason is known for the remainder. The V and J calls and clone size were taken over from that table, and D and trimming were inferred from the DNA. This sample holds 75,000 to 100,000 clones; around 87% were observed only once. The ten top clones hold 15% to 17% of the sample.

Collaborating institutions collected whole blood in K2EDTA tubes following their own protocols. For TCRbeta analysis, collaborators shipped samples as frozen whole blood, isolated PBMCs, or DNA extracted from either of those sample types. Turning to this clone: It has no known antigen specificity. The input lacks base qualities; no much larger clone sits a single base away.

Source material: peripheral blood. The sequence came from a human donor in a cohort sampled during active COVID-19.

The CDR3 amino acid sequence is: CASSLSTGTNTEAFF. The nucleotide sequence is TGTGCCAGCAGTTTATCGACAGGGACGAACACTGAAGCTTTCTTT. The sequence is built from TRBV27 and TRBJ1-1, with TRBD1 matching 7 junction bases. From the cysteine through the phenylalanine, the CDR3 covers 15 amino acids. Only the CDR3 DNA is retained, 45 bases long and in frame from the first base. The germline V gene (reference sequence) sets CDR1 to MNHEY and CDR2 to SMNVEV. Relative to germline, V is missing 0 bases and J is missing 1 base, with 2 bases of the junction outside any gene match.